Below are 23 T cell receptor beta chains sequenced from a single sample in a study of T cells in Graves' hyperthyroidism and ophthalmopathy (dated by TCRdb to the late 2010s). Library construction relied on multiplex PCR. The reads were generated on an Illumina HiSeq 2000. The TCR beta CDR3 regions were amplified from RNA transcripts. A first-round RT-PCR of the TCR CDR3 used the HTBI primer set with the Qiagen OneStep RT-PCR kit. TCRdb's own reprocessing of the public reads used fastp at Q25 and MiXCR and kept productive beta chains. Each CDR3 protein gets just one entry, which takes the most common genes and DNA from the rows behind it. Recorded for this sample are 350,000 to 400,000 distinct CDR3 sequences; about 19% of them occurred a single time. The ten largest make up 3.7% of the sample. The sample consisted of blood. These receptors came from a woman aged 18-29 years with Graves' hyperthyroidism.

The chain is built from TRBV6-2 or TRBV6-3 and TRBJ2-7; D perhaps matches TRBD1 (6 bases). The germline gives CDR1 MNHEY, CDR2 SVGEGT. Trimming removed 6 bases at V and 4 bases at J, with 16 bases between. This CDR3 comprises 14 residues. The CDR3 spells CASSPQGPLYEQYF. CDR3 DNA: TGTGCCAGCAGCCCACAGGGTCCCCTTTACGAGCAGTACTTC.

Details on this clonotype: A much larger clone lies one base from this, so it may be a read error. The gene calls are TRBV2 and TRBJ1-1, with 8 bases that match TRBD1. Germline V CDR1 and CDR2: SNHLY, FYNNEI. The CDR3 is 15 amino acids. This CDR3 is CANSDVGQVVLKAFF. CDR3 coding DNA: TGTGCCAACAGTGATGTGGGACAGGTCGTTCTGAAAGCTTTCTTT. Full variable domain (missing parts from reference TRBV2 and TRBJ1-1): EPEVTQTPSHQVTQMGQEVILRCVPISNHLYFYWYRQILGQKVEFLVSFYNNEISEKSEIFDDQFSVERPDGSNFTLKIRSTKLEDSAMYFCANSDVGQVVLKAFFGQGTRLTVV.

This clonotype was picked up many times. The chain links TRBV18 to TRBJ1-5; D not resolved. Germline lookup yields CDR1 KGHSH and CDR2 LQKENI. The CDR3 is 13 amino acids. The ends were cut back, 0 bases at V and 7 bases at J, with 7 bases in the middle. The CDR3 here is CASSPPSLQPQHF. In DNA, the CDR3 is TGTGCCAGCTCACCACCGTCCTTGCAGCCCCAGCATTTT. The full variable domain, in which reference TRBV18 and TRBJ1-5 provide the parts outside the CDR3, is NAGVMQNPRHLVRRRGQEARLRCSPMKGHSHVYWYRQLPEEGLKFMVYLQKENIIDESGMPKERFSAEFPKEGPSILRIQQVVRGDSAAYFCASSPPSLQPQHFGDGTRLSIL.

This clonotype appeared many times. The chain recombines TRBV5-1 with TRBJ1-1; D unclear. The germline CDR1 and CDR2 sequences are SGHRS and YFSETQ. V was pared by 4 bases and J by 4 bases, with 11 bases between. The CDR3 length is 13 residues. Here the CDR3 DNA reads TGCGCCAGCAGCCTTGGGTCCTCCACTGAAGCTTTCTTT. As protein: CASSLGSSTEAFF.

In its sample, this clonotype was seen many times. V and J are TRBV20-1 and TRBJ2-2; 7 positions agree with TRBD1. Germline trimming cut 5 bases from V and 4 bases from J; bases unmatched to any gene: 13. The CDR3 consists of 16 residues. Germline CDR1 reads DFQATT; CDR2 reads SNEGSKA (reference sequence). This CDR3 reads CSAYPQGGRITGELFF. Written as DNA, the CDR3 is TGCAGTGCTTACCCTCAAGGGGGCAGGATCACCGGGGAGCTGTTTTTT.

This clonotype appeared many times. This chain uses TRBV30 with TRBJ2-5, with D uncertain. The germline V and J ends were trimmed by 0 bases and 6 bases, with 11 bases remaining between them. Germline CDR1 is GTSNPN and CDR2 is SVGIG (reference sequence). The CDR3 covers 13 residues. In nucleotides, the CDR3 is TGTGCCTGGAGTGTACACGCTGGACAGACCCAGTACTTC. It is translated as CAWSVHAGQTQYF.

This clonotype was picked up many times. This chain connects TRBV29-1 to TRBJ1-5; D gene ambiguous. The CDR3 sequence is 14 residues long. V was trimmed by 5 bases and J by 2 bases, leaving 13 bases between them. Germline lookup yields CDR1 SQVTM and CDR2 ANQGSEA. The CDR3 sequence: CSVMTTYGNQPQHF. CDR3 nucleotides: TGCAGCGTTATGACGACGTACGGCAATCAGCCCCAGCATTTT. Filled out from reference TRBV29-1 and TRBJ1-5, the complete variable domain reads SAVISQKPSRDICQRGTSLTIQCQVDSQVTMMFWYRQQPGQSLTLIATANQGSEATYESGFVIDKFPISRPNLTFSTLTVSNMSPEDSSIYLCSVMTTYGNQPQHFGDGTRLSIL.

The rearrangement joins TRBV10-3 to TRBJ1-2; D unresolved. Trimming shortened V by 4 bases and J by 8 bases, and 11 bases separated the two germline ends. The CDR3 runs 12 residues. Germline lookup yields CDR1 ENHRY and CDR2 SYGVKD. CDR3 region: CAISVETKGYTF. CDR3 sequence (DNA): TGTGCCATCAGTGTTGAGACGAAGGGCTACACCTTC.

The CDR3: CSGSLRREETQYF. DNA of the CDR3: TGCAGTGGATCTCTACGGAGGGAAGAGACCCAGTACTTC. J is TRBJ2-5 and V is TRBV20-1; possibly TRBD2 for D (6 bases). Germline CDR1 reads DFQATT; CDR2 reads SNEGSKA (reference sequence). There are 13 residues in the CDR3. Trimming stripped 7 bases from V and 3 bases from J, with 15 bases between.

This clonotype was counted at least ten times. This chain joins TRBV12-3 or TRBV12-4 and TRBJ1-5; D not certain. Trimming removed 6 bases at V and 0 bases at J, with 12 bases between. The CDR3 is 15 residues long. The CDR3 DNA reads TGTGCCAGCAGCCCCGCGGTTTATAGCAATCAGCCCCAGCATTTT. As protein: CASSPAVYSNQPQHF.

V and J are TRBV6-1 and TRBJ2-5, with D unclear. V gave up 4 bases and J gave up 5 bases, with 14 bases separating them. Germline lookup yields CDR1 MNHNS and CDR2 SASEGT. The length of the CDR3 is 14 residues. This CDR3 reads CASSVLGFSETQYF. The CDR3 DNA follows: TGTGCCAGCAGTGTTTTGGGGTTTTCGGAGACCCAGTACTTC.

This chain connects TRBV28 to TRBJ2-7; no reliable D call. Trimming shortened V by 2 bases and J by 0 bases, and 11 bases separated the two germline ends. Germline V gene sequence: CDR1 MDHEN, CDR2 SYDVKM. The CDR3 contains 15 residues. The CDR3 DNA reads TGTGCCAGCAGTTTACATCTTTACCGCTCCTACGAGCAGTACTTC. This codes for CASSLHLYRSYEQYF.

This clonotype was observed many times. Here the CDR3 reads CASSAHTPGLETQYF. In DNA form, the CDR3 reads TGTGCCAGCAGTGCCCACACTCCAGGGCTCGAGACCCAGTACTTC. The chain links TRBV6-1 to TRBJ2-5, with D maybe TRBD1 (5 bases). CDR3 length equals 15 residues. The germline CDR1 and CDR2 sequences are MNHNS and SASEGT. Trimming left V 4 bases short and J 5 bases short, with 17 bases between.

This clonotype has a count of ten or more. The chain couples TRBV20-1 to TRBJ2-5; the D call may be TRBD1 or TRBD2 (5 bases each). This CDR3 has 13 residues. CDR1 and CDR2 from the germline V gene are DFQATT and SNEGSKA (reference sequence). In DNA form, the CDR3 reads TGCAGCGAACTCGGGACGAACCAAGAGACCCAGTACTTC. Translated, it gives CSELGTNQETQYF.

This clonotype was seen ten or more times. This chain links TRBV20-1 with TRBJ1-5, with D tentatively TRBD1 (5 bases). The CDR3 runs 16 residues. Trimming removed 5 bases from V and 7 bases from J, with 24 bases in between. Germline CDR1 is DFQATT and CDR2 is SNEGSKA (reference sequence). The CDR3: CSAVLYGGPEAQPQHF. Written as DNA, the CDR3 is TGCAGTGCTGTACTGTACGGGGGACCAGAGGCCCAGCCCCAGCATTTT.

This clonotype was observed at least ten times. The CDR3 sequence is CASSEAGQNQPQHF. CDR3 sequence (DNA): TGTGCCAGCAGTGAAGCGGGACAGAATCAGCCCCAGCATTTT. This chain uses TRBV6-1 with TRBJ1-5; 7 bases agree with TRBD1. The germline V gene has CDR1 MNHNS and CDR2 SASEGT. The CDR3 is 14 residues long. V shed 0 bases, J shed 4 bases, and the junction held 0 bases outside the gene matches.

With respect to this clonotype: This may be a read error, as it is one base from a much larger clone. The V gene is TRBV15, the J gene TRBJ1-5; TRBD1 matches 9 bases. The CDR3 is 15 amino acids. Per the germline V gene, CDR1 is LNHNV and CDR2 is YYDKDF (reference sequence). CDR3 sequence reads: CATSLGTGTNQPRHF. In DNA, the CDR3 is TGTGCCACCAGCCTAGGGACAGGGACAAATCAGCCCCGGCATTTT.

In its sample, this clonotype was seen many times. The chain carries TRBV24-1 and TRBJ1-1, with D maybe TRBD1 (6 bases). Germline CDR1 reads KGHDR; CDR2 reads SFDVKD. This CDR3 is built from 14 residues. Trimming took 4 bases from V and 11 from J, leaving 19 bases between them. CDR3 bases: TGTGCCACCAGTGACAGTCAAGGGGGGCCGCAGGCTTTCTTT. Translating it yields CATSDSQGGPQAFF.

This clonotype was counted a few times. The V call is TRBV6-5, the J call TRBJ1-6, with D possibly matching TRBD1 (5 bases). This CDR3 has 14 residues. CDR1 is MNHEY and CDR2 is SVGAGI in the germline V gene. Trimming left V 2 bases short and J 10 bases short, with 12 bases between. CDR3 in amino acids: CASSYQGLGSPLHF. The DNA of the CDR3 is TGTGCCAGCAGTTACCAGGGCCTGGGGTCACCCCTCCACTTT.

This clonotype was picked up many times. Possible read error: a much larger clone is one base away. The chain is built from TRBV12-3 or TRBV12-4 and TRBJ1-1; tentative D call: TRBD1 (6 bases). Trimming removed 5 bases at V and 6 bases at J, with 16 bases between. The CDR3 consists of 14 residues. CDR3 DNA sequence: TGTGCCAGCAGTCCTCAGGGCGGGGGCGCTGAAGCTTTCTTT. Translation gives CASSPQGGGAEAFF.

The chain joins TRBV6-2 or TRBV6-3 to TRBJ1-2; D is perhaps TRBD1 (5 bases). CDR1 is MNHEY, CDR2 SVGEGT, per germline. This CDR3 has 19 residues. V was clipped by 6 bases and J by 3 bases, with 29 bases between them. CDR3 sequence: CASSNDWGEWWGLHYGYTF. CDR3 in DNA: TGTGCCAGCAGCAACGATTGGGGGGAATGGTGGGGGTTGCACTATGGCTACACCTTC.

The chain combines TRBV20-1 with TRBJ1-1; D is possibly TRBD1 (5 bases). CDR3 length: 17 amino acids. Trimming shortened V by 5 bases and J by 3 bases, and 25 bases separated the two germline ends. Germline V gene sequence: CDR1 DFQATT, CDR2 SNEGSKA (reference sequence). The CDR3 loop reads CSAGGTRGRTAYTEAFF. CDR3 coding DNA: TGCAGTGCTGGAGGGACCCGGGGCCGAACTGCGTACACTGAAGCTTTCTTT.

Only a few counts were recorded for this clonotype. The chain links TRBV5-1 to TRBJ2-5, with 7 positions matching TRBD2. The CDR3 is 16 amino acids. Germline V lookup: CDR1 SGHRS, CDR2 YFSETQ. V shed 2 bases, J shed 0 bases, and the junction held 7 bases outside the gene matches. The CDR3 sequence: CASSLLGGVNQETQYF. Written as DNA, the CDR3 is TGCGCCAGCAGCTTATTGGGGGGGGTAAACCAAGAGACCCAGTACTTC.